This T cell receptor beta chain was sequenced during a study of Ad26.COV2.S vaccination and SARS-CoV-2 variants. General observations from the study: Substantial breadth in spike-specific CD8+ and CD4+ T cell responses was reportedly seen after vaccination. People who got the vaccine had more spike-specific TCR breadth than people who got placebo.

On this clone itself: Its antigen is currently unknown.

V was shortened by 2 bases and J by 0 bases, with 11 bases between the two germline ends. This CDR3 comprises 17 residues. The germline V gene encodes CDR1 SGHTA and CDR2 FQGTGA. The treatment is: 15 to 20 received Ad26.COV2.S at low or high dose, single or two shots; 5 received placebo; per-sample allocation not given. All samples were drawn on day 63, counting from the first vaccine or placebo injection. The vaccine delivered Wuhan-strain SARS-CoV-2 spike through an Ad26 vector. Assay: immunoSEQ multiplex PCR; the TCRdb copy retains only in-frame clones and omits some. Of hundreds of thousands of clones in the sample, around 90% were seen once.

The starting material was peripheral blood, obtained in a trial of Ad26.COV2.S vaccine versus placebo. The origin of this receptor is a person aged 18-65 years who received the Ad26.COV2.S COVID-19 vaccine or a placebo. V usage is TRBV7-3 and J usage is TRBJ2-6; D call uncertain. CDR3 residues: CASSLGGSYSGANVLTF. CDR3 in DNA: TGTGCCAGCAGCTTAGGCGGCTCCTACTCTGGGGCCAACGTCCTGACTTTC.